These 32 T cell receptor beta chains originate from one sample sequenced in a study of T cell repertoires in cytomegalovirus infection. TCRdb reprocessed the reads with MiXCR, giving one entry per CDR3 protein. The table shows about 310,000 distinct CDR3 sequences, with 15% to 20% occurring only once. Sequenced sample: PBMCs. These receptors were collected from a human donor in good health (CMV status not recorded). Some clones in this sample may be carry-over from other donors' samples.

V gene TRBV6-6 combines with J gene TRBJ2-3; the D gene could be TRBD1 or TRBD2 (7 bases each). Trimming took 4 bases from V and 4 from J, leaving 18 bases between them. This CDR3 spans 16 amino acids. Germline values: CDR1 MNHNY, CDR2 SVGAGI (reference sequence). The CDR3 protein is CASSSPGGADPDTQYF. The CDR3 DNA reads TGTGCCAGCAGTTCCCCAGGGGGGGCGGATCCAGATACGCAGTATTTT.

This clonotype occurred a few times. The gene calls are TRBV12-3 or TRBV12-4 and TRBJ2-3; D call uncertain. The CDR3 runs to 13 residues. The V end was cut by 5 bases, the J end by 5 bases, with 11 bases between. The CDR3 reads CASSTGTKDTQYF. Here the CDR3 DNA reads TGTGCCAGCAGTACCGGAACAAAAGATACGCAGTATTTT.

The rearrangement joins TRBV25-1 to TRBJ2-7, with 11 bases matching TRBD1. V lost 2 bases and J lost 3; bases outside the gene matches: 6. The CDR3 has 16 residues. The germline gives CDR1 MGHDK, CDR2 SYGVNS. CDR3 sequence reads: CASSEGAGTGGYEQYF. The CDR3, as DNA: TGTGCCAGCAGTGAAGGCGCCGGGACAGGGGGCTACGAGCAGTACTTC.

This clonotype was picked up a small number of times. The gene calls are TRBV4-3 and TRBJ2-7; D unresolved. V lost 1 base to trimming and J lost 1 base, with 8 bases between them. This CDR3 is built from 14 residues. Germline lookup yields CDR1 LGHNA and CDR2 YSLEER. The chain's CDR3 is CASSQGRKSYEQYF. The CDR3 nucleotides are TGCGCCAGCAGCCAAGGCAGGAAATCCTACGAGCAGTACTTC.

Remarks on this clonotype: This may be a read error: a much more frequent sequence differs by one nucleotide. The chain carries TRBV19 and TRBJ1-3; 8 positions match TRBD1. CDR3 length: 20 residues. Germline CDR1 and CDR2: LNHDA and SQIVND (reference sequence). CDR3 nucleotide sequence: TGTGCCAGTACCGCAAAAGGTGGGACAGGCCGGTTTGATCCTGGAGACACCATATATTTT. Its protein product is CASTAKGGTGRFDPGDTIYF.

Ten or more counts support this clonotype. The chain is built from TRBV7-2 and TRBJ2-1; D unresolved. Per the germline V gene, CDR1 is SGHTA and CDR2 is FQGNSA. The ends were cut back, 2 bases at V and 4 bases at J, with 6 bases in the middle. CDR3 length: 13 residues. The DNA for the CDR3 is TGTGCCAGCAGCTTAATTTTATACAATGAGCAGTTCTTC. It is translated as CASSLILYNEQFF. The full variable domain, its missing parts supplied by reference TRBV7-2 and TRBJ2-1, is GAGVSQSPSNKVTEKGKDVELRCDPISGHTALYWYRQSLGQGLEFLIYFQGNSAPDKSGLPSDRFSAERTGGSVSTLTIQRTQQEDSAVYLCASSLILYNEQFFGPGTRLTVL.

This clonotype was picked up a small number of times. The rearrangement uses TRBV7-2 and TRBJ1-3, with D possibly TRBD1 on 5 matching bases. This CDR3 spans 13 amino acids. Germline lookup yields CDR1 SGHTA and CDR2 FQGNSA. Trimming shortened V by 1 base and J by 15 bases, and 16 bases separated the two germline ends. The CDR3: CASSLGRGLPEYF. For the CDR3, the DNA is TGTGCCAGCAGCTTAGGGAGGGGCCTACCGGAATATTTT.

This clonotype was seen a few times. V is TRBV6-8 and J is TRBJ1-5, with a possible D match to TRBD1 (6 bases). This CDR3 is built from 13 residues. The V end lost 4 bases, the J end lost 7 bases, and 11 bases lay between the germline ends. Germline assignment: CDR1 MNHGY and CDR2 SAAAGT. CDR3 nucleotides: TGTGCCAGCAGTTCCCAACAGGGCCAGCCCCAGCATTTT. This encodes CASSSQQGQPQHF.

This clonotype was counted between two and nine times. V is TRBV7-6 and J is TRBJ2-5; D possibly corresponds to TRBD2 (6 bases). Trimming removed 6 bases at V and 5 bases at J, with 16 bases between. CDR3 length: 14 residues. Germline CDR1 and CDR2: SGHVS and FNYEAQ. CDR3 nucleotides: TGTGCCAGCAGTTTCCCGGGGGATGGGGAGACCCAGTACTTC. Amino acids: CASSFPGDGETQYF.

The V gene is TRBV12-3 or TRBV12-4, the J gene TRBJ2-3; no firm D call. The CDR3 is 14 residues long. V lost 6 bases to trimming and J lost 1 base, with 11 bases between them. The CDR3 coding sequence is TGTGCCAGCAGGCCCGGACCGCGCACAGATACGCAGTATTTT. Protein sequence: CASRPGPRTDTQYF.

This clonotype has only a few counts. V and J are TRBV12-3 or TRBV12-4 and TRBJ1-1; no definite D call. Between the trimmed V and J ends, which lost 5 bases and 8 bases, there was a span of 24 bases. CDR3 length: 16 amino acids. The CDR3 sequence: CASSPSPLAGRGEAFF. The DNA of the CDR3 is TGTGCCAGCAGTCCTTCCCCACTGGCCGGGCGAGGCGAAGCTTTCTTT.

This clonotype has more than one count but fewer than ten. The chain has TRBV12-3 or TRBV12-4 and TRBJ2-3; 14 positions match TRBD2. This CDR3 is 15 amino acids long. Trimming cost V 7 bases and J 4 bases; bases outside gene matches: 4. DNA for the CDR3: TGTGCCAGCACCCAGGGACTAGCGGGGGCAGATACGCAGTATTTT. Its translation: CASTQGLAGADTQYF.

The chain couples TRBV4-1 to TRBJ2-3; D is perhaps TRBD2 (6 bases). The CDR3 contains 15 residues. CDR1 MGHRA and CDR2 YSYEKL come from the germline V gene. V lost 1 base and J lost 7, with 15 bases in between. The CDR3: CASSQGGAGANTQYF. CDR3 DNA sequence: TGCGCCAGCAGCCAAGGGGGAGCGGGTGCGAATACGCAGTATTTT.

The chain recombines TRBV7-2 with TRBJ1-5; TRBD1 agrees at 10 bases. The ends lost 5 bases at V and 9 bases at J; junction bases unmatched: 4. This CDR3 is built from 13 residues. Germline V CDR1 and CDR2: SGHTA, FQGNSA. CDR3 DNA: TGTGCCAGCAGCATGGGACAGGGGAGGCCCCAGCATTTT. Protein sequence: CASSMGQGRPQHF.

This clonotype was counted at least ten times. The chain's CDR3 is CSANQGRASPLHF. For the CDR3, the DNA is TGCAGTGCTAATCAGGGAAGGGCTTCACCCCTCCACTTT. V is TRBV20-1 and J is TRBJ1-6, with D possibly matching TRBD1 (5 bases). The CDR3 is made up of 13 amino acids. Trimming removed 4 bases from V and 9 bases from J, with 13 bases in between. In germline, CDR1 is DFQATT, CDR2 SNEGSKA (reference sequence).

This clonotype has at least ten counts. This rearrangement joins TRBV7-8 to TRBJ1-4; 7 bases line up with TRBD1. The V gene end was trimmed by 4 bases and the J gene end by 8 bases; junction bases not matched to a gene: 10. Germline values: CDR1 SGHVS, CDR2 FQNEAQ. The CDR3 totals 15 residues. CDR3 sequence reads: CASSSKRRQGEKLFF. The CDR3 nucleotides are TGTGCCAGCAGCTCCAAACGGAGACAGGGAGAAAAACTGTTTTTT.

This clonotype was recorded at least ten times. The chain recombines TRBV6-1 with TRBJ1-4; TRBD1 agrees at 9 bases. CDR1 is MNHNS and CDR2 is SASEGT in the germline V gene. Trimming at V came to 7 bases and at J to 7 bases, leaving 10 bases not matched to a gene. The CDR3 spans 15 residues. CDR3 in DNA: TGTGCCAGCACCAGCCCGGGACAGGGAGTTGAAAAACTGTTTTTT. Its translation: CASTSPGQGVEKLFF.

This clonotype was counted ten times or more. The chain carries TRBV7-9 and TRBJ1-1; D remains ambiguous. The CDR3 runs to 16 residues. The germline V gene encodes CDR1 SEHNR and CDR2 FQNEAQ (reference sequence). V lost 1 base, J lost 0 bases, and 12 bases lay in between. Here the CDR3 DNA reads TGTGCCAGCAGCTTAGGTACCGTCAGATTGAACACTGAAGCTTTCTTT. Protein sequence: CASSLGTVRLNTEAFF.

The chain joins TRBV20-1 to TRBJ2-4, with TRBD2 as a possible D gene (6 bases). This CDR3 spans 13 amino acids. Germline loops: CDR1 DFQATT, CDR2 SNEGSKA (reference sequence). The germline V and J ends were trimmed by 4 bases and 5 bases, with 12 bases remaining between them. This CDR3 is CSATGDSQNIQYF. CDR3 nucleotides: TGCAGTGCTACGGGGGATAGTCAAAACATTCAGTACTTC.

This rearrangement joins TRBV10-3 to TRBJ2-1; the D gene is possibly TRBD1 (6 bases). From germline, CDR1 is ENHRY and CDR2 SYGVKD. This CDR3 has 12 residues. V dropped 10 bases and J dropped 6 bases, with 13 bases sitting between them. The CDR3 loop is CATGEQFNEQFF. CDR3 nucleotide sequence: TGTGCCACAGGGGAGCAGTTCAATGAGCAGTTCTTC.

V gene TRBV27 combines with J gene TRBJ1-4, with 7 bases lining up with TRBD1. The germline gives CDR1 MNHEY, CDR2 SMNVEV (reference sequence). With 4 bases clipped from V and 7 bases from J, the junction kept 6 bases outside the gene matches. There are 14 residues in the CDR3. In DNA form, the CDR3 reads TGTGCCAGCAGTTCAGGGGGAAGATTTGAAAAACTGTTTTTT. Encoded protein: CASSSGGRFEKLFF.

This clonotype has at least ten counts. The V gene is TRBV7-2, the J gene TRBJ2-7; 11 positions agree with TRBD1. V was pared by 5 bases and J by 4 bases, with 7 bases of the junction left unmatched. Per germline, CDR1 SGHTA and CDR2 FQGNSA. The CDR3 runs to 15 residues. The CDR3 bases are TGTGCCAGCAGCCCGAGGACAGGGGGCGATTACGAGCAGTACTTC. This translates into CASSPRTGGDYEQYF.

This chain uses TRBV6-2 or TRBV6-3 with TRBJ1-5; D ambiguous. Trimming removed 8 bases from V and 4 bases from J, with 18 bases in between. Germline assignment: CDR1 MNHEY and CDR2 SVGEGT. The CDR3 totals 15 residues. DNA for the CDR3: TGTGCCAGCGGAGATAATTTGTCGGGTAATCAGCCCCAGCATTTT. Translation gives CASGDNLSGNQPQHF.

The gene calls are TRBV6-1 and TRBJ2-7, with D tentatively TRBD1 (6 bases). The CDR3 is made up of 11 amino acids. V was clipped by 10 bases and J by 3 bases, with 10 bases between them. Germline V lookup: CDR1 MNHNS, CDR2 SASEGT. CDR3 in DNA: TGTGCCATTACAGGGTACTACGAGCAGTACTTC. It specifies CAITGYYEQYF.

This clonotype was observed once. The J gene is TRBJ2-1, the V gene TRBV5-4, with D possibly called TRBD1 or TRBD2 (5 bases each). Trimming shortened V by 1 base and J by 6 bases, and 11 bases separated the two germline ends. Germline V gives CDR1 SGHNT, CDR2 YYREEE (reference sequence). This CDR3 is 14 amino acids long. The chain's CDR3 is CASSLLGTSNEQFF. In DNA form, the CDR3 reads TGTGCCAGCAGCTTGTTGGGGACCAGCAATGAGCAGTTCTTC.

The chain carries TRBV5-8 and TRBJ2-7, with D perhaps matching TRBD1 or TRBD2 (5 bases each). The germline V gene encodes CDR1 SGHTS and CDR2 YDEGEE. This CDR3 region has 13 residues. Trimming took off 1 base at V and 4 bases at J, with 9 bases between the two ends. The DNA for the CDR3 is TGTGCCAGCAGCTTGTATGGGGGTTACGAGCAGTACTTC. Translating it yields CASSLYGGYEQYF.

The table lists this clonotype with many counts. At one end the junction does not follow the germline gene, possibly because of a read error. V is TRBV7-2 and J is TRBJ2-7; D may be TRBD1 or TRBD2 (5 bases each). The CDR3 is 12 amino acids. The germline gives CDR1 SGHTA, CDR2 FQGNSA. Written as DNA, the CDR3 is TGTGCCAGCAGCTTACGGGACCAAGAGCCGTACTTC. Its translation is CASSLRDQEPYF. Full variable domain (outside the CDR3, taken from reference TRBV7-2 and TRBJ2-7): GAGVSQSPSNKVTEKGKDVELRCDPISGHTALYWYRQSLGQGLEFLIYFQGNSAPDKSGLPSDRFSAERTGGSVSTLTIQRTQQEDSAVYLCASSLRDQEPYFGPGTRLTVT.

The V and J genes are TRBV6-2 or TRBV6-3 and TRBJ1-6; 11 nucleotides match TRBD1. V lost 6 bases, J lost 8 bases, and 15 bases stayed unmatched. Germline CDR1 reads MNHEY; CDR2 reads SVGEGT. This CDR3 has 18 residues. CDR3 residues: CASSSGQGVRHGDSPLHF. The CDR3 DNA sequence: TGTGCCAGCAGCTCGGGACAGGGGGTACGGCACGGAGATTCACCCCTCCACTTT.

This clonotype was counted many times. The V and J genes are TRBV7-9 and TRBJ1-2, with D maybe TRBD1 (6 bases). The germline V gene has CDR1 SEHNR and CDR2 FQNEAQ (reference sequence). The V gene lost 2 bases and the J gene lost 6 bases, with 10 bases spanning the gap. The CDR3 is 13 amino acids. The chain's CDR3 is CASSLSEGDGYTF. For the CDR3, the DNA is TGTGCCAGCAGCTTAAGCGAGGGGGATGGCTACACCTTC.

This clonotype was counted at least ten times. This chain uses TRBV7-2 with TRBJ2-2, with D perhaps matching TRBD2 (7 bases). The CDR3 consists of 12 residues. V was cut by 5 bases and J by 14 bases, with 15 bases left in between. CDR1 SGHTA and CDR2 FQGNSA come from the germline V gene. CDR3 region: CASSPQGRVLFF. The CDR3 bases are TGTGCCAGCAGCCCCCAGGGGAGGGTACTGTTTTTT.

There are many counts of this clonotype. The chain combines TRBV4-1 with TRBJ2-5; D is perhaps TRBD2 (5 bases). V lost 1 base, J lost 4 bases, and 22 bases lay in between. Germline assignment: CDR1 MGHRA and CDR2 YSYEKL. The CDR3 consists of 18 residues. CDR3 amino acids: CASSQGRSGVLSRETQYF. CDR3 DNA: TGCGCCAGCAGCCAAGGGCGGAGCGGCGTACTTTCTCGAGAGACCCAGTACTTC.

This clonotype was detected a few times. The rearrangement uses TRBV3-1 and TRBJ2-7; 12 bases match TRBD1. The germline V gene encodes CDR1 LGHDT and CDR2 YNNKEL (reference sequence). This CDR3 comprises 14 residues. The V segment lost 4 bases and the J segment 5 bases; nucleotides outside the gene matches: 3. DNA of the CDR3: TGTGCCAGCAGCCTTGGGACAGGGGGCGACGAGCAGTACTTC. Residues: CASSLGTGGDEQYF.